This T cell receptor (beta chain) appears in the sequencing data of a study of CD8 T cells in Susac syndrome. It was negative isolation that provided the CD8+ and CD4+ T cells, whereas TEMRA cells were enriched by FACS. Roughly 0.45 to 1 ug RNA was reverse transcribed with random hexamers. Multiplex immunoSEQ PCR targeted 54 Vbeta and 13 Jbeta TCR beta segments. TCRdb used MiXCR to reprocess the immunoSEQ multiplex PCR reads, holding one entry per CDR3 protein. The data show about 180,000 distinct CDR3 sequences, with 85% to 95% seen just once and around 0.1% held by the top ten. In germline, CDR1 is MRHNA, CDR2 SNTAGT. The CDR3 consists of 16 residues. With 4 bases clipped from V and 5 bases from J, the junction kept 5 bases outside the gene matches.

The chain employs TRBV6-4 and TRBJ2-1, with 13 bases fitting TRBD2. The receptor was isolated from a human donor with Susac syndrome. Sequencing used CD4+ T cells from PBMCs. Here the CDR3 reads CASSAQGLAGNNEQFF. CDR3 nucleotide sequence: TGTGCCAGCAGTGCCCAGGGACTAGCGGGAAACAATGAGCAGTTCTTC.